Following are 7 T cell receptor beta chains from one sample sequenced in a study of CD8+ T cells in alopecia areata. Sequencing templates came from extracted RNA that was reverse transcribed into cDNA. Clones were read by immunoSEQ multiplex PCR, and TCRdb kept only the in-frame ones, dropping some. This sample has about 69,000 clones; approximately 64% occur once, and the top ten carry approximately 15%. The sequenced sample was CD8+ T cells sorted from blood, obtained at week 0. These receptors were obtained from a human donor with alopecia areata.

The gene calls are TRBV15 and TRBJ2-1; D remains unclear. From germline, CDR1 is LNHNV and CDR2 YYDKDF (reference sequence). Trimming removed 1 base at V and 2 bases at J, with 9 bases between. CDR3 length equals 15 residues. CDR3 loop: CATSRGLEPYNEQFF. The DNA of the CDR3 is TGTGCCACCAGCAGAGGCCTAGAACCCTACAATGAGCAGTTCTTC.

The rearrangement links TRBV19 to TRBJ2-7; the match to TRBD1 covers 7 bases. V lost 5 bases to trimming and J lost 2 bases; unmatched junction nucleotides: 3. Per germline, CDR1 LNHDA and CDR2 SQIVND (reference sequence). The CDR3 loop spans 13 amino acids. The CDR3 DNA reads TGTGCCAGTAGTTCCGGGACAGCCTACGAGCAGTACTTC. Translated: CASSSGTAYEQYF.

CDR3 amino acids: CSVGDSGGAVDTQYF. CDR3 bases: TGCAGCGTTGGTGATAGCGGGGGGGCCGTGGATACGCAGTATTTT. This chain uses TRBV29-1 with TRBJ2-3; 11 nucleotides line up with TRBD2. The germline gives CDR1 SQVTM, CDR2 ANQGSEA. The length of the CDR3 is 15 residues. The V and J ends lost 4 bases and 6 bases, in that order; junction bases with no gene match: 9.

The CDR3 protein is CASSHTGTGMDTGELFF. The CDR3, as DNA: TGCGCCAGCAGCCACACGGGGACAGGGATGGACACCGGGGAGCTGTTTTTT. The chain combines TRBV4-1 with TRBJ2-2, with 9 bases fitting TRBD1. CDR3 length: 17 amino acids. Losses at the gene ends were 3 bases for V and 3 bases for J; bases not matched to a gene: 8. Germline values: CDR1 MGHRA, CDR2 YSYEKL.

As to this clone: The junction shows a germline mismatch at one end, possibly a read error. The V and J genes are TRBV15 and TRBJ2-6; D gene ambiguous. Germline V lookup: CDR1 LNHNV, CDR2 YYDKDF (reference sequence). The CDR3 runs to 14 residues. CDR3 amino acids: CATSRSSGANVLTF. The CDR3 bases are TGTGCCACTAGCAGGAGCTCTGGGGCCAACGTCCTGACTTTC.

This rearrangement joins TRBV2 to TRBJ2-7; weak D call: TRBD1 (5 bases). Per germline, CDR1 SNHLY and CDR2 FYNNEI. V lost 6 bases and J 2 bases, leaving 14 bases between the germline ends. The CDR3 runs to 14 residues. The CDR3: CASSARTSTYEQYF. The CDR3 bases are TGTGCCAGCAGCGCGCGGACATCAACCTACGAGCAGTACTTC.

Written as DNA, the CDR3 is TGTGCCAGCAGCCTTGGCGGGAACTATGGCTACACCTTC. Translating it yields CASSLGGNYGYTF. This chain links TRBV13 with TRBJ1-2, with no clear D. V gave up 5 bases and J gave up 2 bases, with 9 bases separating them. CDR1 and CDR2 (germline): PRHDT, FYEKMQ (reference sequence). The CDR3 has 13 residues.